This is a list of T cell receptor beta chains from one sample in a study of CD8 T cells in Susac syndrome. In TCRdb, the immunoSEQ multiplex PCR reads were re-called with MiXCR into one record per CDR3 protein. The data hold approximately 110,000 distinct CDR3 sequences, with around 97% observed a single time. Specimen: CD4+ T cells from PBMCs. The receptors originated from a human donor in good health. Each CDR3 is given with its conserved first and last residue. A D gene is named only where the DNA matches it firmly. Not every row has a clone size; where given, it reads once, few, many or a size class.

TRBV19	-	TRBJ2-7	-	CASSIGNSGYEQYF	TGTGCCAGTAGTATAGGCAATAGCGGCTACGAGCAGTACTTC
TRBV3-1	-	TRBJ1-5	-	CASSHLSNQPQHF	TGTGCCAGCAGTCACCTTAGCAATCAGCCCCAGCATTTT
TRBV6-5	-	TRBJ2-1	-	CASSSPRDSNEQFF	TGTGCCAGCAGTTCTCCTAGGGATTCCAATGAGCAGTTCTTC
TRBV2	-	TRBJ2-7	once	CASSTGTPSSYEQYF	TGTGCCAGCAGTACCGGGACACCGAGCTCCTACGAGCAGTACTTC
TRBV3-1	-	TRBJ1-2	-	CASSQGPSGYGYTF	TGTGCCAGCAGCCAAGGGCCCTCAGGCTATGGCTACACCTTC
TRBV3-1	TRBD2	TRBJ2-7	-	CASSLGLAGGSYEQYF	TGTGCCAGCAGCCTAGGACTAGCGGGGGGCTCCTACGAGCAGTACTTC
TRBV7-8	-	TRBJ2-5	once	CASSGITGSETQYF	TGTGCCAGCAGCGGCATCACAGGGTCGGAGACCCAGTACTTC
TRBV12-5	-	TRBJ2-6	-	CASGLVLGSGKYSGANVLTF	TGTGCTAGTGGTTTGGTACTAGGGTCAGGCAAATACTCTGGGGCCAACGTCCTGACTTTC
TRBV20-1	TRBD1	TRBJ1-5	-	CSASARQGQGNQPQHF	TGCAGTGCTAGTGCCCGACAGGGGCAGGGCAATCAGCCCCAGCATTTT
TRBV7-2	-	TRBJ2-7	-	CASSPSRGVDEQYF	TGTGCCAGCAGCCCCAGCCGCGGTGTGGACGAGCAGTACTTC
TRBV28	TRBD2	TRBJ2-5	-	CASTHGGLAGPETQYF	TGTGCCAGCACCCACGGAGGACTAGCTGGCCCAGAGACCCAGTACTTC
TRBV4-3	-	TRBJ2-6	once	CASSRDGFSGANVLTF	TGCGCCAGCAGCCGGGACGGTTTCTCTGGGGCCAACGTCCTGACTTTC
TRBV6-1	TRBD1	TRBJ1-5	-	CASRYRGHEQPQHF	TGTGCCAGCAGGTACAGGGGGCATGAGCAGCCCCAGCATTTT
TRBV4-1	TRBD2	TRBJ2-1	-	CASSQGLASSLAYNEQFF	TGCGCCAGCAGCCAGGGACTAGCGTCCTCTTTGGCCTACAATGAGCAGTTCTTC
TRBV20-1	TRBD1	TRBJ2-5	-	CSVSRDRPQETQYF	TGCAGTGTCAGCAGGGACAGGCCCCAAGAGACCCAGTACTTC
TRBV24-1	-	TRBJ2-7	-	CATSDPRGAAGEQYF	TGTGCCACCAGTGATCCCCGGGGGGCAGCCGGGGAGCAGTACTTC
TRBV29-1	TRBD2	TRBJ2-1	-	CSVVELAGVWHEQFF	TGCAGCGTTGTGGAGCTAGCGGGAGTTTGGCATGAGCAGTTCTTC
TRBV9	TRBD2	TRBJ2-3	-	CASSPPGLAGTDTQYF	TGTGCCAGCAGCCCTCCGGGACTAGCGGGGACAGATACGCAGTATTTT
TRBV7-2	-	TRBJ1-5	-	CASSPSQAQPQHF	TGTGCCAGCAGCCCATCTCAGGCCCAGCCCCAGCATTTT
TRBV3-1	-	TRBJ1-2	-	CASSQITSGYTF	TGTGCCAGCAGCCAAATAACCTCCGGCTACACCTTC
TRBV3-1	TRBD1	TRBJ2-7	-	CASSQAATGGEQYF	TGTGCCAGCAGCCAAGCTGCGACAGGGGGCGAGCAGTACTTC
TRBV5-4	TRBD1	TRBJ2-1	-	CASSVQGVDNEQFF	TGTGCCAGCAGCGTACAGGGGGTCGACAATGAGCAGTTCTTC
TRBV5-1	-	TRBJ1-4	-	CASRGSLNEKLFF	TGCGCCAGCCGCGGGTCCCTTAATGAAAAACTGTTTTTT
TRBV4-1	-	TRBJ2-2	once	CASKRDRSGTGELFF	TGCGCCAGCAAACGAGACAGGTCGGGAACCGGGGAGCTGTTTTTT
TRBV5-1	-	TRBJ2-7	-	CASSLGSSRGSYEQYF	TGCGCCAGCAGCCTAGGAAGTAGTCGGGGTTCCTACGAGCAGTACTTC
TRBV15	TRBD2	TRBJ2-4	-	CATSRAGLADKAKNIQYF	TGTGCCACCAGCAGAGCGGGACTAGCGGATAAAGCCAAAAACATTCAGTACTTC
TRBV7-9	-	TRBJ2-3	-	CASSSRGRGTDTQYF	TGTGCCAGCAGCTCCCGGGGGCGGGGCACAGATACGCAGTATTTT
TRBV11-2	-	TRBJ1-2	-	CASSQDGLYGYTF	TGTGCCAGCAGCCAGGACGGACTCTATGGCTACACCTTC
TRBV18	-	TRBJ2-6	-	CASSNLGTNVLTF	TGTGCCAGCTCAAACCTAGGGACCAACGTCCTGACTTTC
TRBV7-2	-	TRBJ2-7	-	CASSLDVGGYEQYF	TGTGCCAGCAGCCTAGATGTGGGGGGATACGAGCAGTACTTC
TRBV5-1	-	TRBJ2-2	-	CASSLDRNTGELFF	TGCGCCAGCAGCTTGGACAGGAACACCGGGGAGCTGTTTTTT
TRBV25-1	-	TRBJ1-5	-	CASSERGGGQPQHF	TGTGCCAGCAGTGAGAGGGGGGGTGGCCAGCCCCAGCATTTT
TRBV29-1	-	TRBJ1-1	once	CSVDPKGQNTEAFF	TGCAGCGTTGACCCCAAGGGTCAGAACACTGAAGCTTTCTTT
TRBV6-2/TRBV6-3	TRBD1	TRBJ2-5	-	CASSKDRDRETQYF	TGTGCCAGCAGTAAGGACAGGGATCGAGAGACCCAGTACTTC
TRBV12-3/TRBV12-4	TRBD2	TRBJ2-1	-	CASSFRGGAWGYNEQFF	TGTGCCAGCAGTTTTAGGGGAGGGGCCTGGGGTTACAATGAGCAGTTCTTC
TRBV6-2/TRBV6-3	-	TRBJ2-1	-	CASSKTGTRNEQFF	TGTGCCAGCAGTAAGACCGGGACGCGGAATGAGCAGTTCTTC
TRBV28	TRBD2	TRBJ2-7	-	CASSLGLASFGSLYEQYF	TGTGCCAGCAGTTTAGGACTAGCCTCGTTTGGGTCCCTCTACGAGCAGTACTTC
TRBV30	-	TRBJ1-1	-	CAWSGYRMNTEAFF	TGTGCCTGGAGTGGGTATCGGATGAACACTGAAGCTTTCTTT
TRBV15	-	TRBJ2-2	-	CATSRGGNTGELFF	TGTGCCACCAGCAGGGGGGGAAACACCGGGGAGCTGTTTTTT
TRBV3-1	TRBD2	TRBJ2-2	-	CASSRQLAGSTGGLFF	TGTGCCAGCAGCCGACAACTAGCGGGTAGCACCGGGGGGCTGTTTTTT
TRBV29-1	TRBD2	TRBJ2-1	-	CSVGTSGALLVEQFF	TGCAGCGTGGGGACTAGCGGGGCCCTGCTGGTTGAGCAGTTCTTC
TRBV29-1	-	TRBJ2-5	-	CSVAGPQETQYF	TGCAGCGTTGCAGGGCCCCAAGAGACCCAGTACTTC
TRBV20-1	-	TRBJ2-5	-	CSARDPIRETQYF	TGCAGTGCTAGAGACCCTATTCGGGAGACCCAGTACTTC
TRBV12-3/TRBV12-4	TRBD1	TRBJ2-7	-	CASSFPRGRDEQYF	TGTGCCAGCAGTTTCCCCAGGGGGCGGGACGAGCAGTACTTC
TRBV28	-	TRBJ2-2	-	CASSGVYTGELFF	TGTGCCAGCAGTGGCGTATACACCGGGGAGCTGTTTTTT
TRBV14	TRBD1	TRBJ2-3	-	CASSTHRGSADTQYF	TGTGCCAGCAGCACCCACAGGGGGAGCGCAGATACGCAGTATTTT
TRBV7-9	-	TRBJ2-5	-	CASSLPVAWETQYF	TGTGCCAGCAGCTTACCAGTAGCGTGGGAGACCCAGTACTTC
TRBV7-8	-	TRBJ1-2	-	CASSLEVQVNGYTF	TGTGCCAGCAGCTTAGAGGTACAGGTCAATGGCTACACCTTC
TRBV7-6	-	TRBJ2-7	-	CASSLELYEQYF	TGTGCCAGCAGCCTCGAATTATACGAGCAGTACTTC
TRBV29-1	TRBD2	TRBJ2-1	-	CSVDLSGLAYEQFF	TGCAGCGTTGATTTGTCGGGACTAGCCTATGAGCAGTTCTTC